This entry describes one T cell receptor (beta chain). Antigen: not known. These data originate in a study of T cell repertoires in cytomegalovirus infection. Looking at the study overall: Signatures in public TCR beta sequences pointed to both CMV infection and matching HLA type.

Via MiXCR, TCRdb re-called the reads, giving one row per CDR3 protein. The sample lists hundreds of thousands of distinct CDR3 sequences, roughly a third occurring once. The CDR3 runs to 15 residues. V gave up 10 bases and J gave up 10 bases; unmatched junction bases: 17. Study-level results: In two of eight donors, the top clonotype was HLA-C-restricted CMV-specific. CMV carriers having the relevant HLA were flagged by cumulative public TCR beta family frequency.

This chain joins TRBV12-3 or TRBV12-4 and TRBJ2-1; 9 bases are shared with TRBD2. Specimen: cultured PBMCs, collected from culture after CMV antigen stimulation. The sequence was collected from a human donor in good health (CMV status not recorded). Some clones in this sample may be carry-over from other donors' samples. DNA for the CDR3: TGTGCCATTCAGTCGGGGCTAGCGGGGCCTGGAGAGCAGTTCTTC. Translating gives CAIQSGLAGPGEQFF.